The sample holds a few counts of the clone carrying this TCR beta chain. What it binds is unknown. These data belong to a study of molecular identifiers for immune sequencing clone quantification. Previously described methods and listed TCR primers were used for bulk TCR libraries. Using its own MiXCR run on the PCR reads, TCRdb lists one record per CDR3 protein. The repertoire holds about 640,000 distinct CDR3 sequences, nearly 20% seen once, with approximately 0.9% in the top ten. From germline, CDR1 is PRHDT and CDR2 FYEKMQ (reference sequence). Trimming left V 7 bases short and J 1 base short, with 10 bases between. The CDR3 runs to 13 residues. Study outcomes and limitations: Clonotypes topping 20 RNA copies carried over 97% of effector molecules but under 1% of naive ones. Spiked-in Jurkat TCR RNA corresponding to one cell was reported as detectable against approximately 900,000 naive cells.

Libraries from naive CD8 cells were generated from roughly 18,000 to 920,000 sorted cells (with 10%, 30% or 50% RNA). This sequence was found in a human donor in good health. Some libraries in this study had Jurkat cell RNA spiked in. The chain recombines TRBV13 with TRBJ1-1; D not resolved. Sequenced: naive CD8+ T cells from blood, with Jurkat cell RNA spiked in. Specified subset: FACS-sorted CD8+CD4-CCR7+CD45RA+ naive T cells. CDR3 sequence (DNA): TGTGCCAGCAATTATCGGGGGAACACTGAAGCTTTCTTT. Residues: CASNYRGNTEAFF.